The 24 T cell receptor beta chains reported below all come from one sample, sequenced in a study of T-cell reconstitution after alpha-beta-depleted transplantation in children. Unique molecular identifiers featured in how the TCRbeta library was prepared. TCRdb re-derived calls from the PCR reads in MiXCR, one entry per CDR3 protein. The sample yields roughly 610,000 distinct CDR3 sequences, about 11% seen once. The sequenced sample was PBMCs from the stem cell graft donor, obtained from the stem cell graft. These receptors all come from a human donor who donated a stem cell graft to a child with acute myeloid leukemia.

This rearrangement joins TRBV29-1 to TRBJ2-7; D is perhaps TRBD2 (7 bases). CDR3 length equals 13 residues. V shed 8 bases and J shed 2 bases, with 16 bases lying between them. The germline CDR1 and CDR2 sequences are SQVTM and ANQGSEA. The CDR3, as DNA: TGCAGCTACCGGGGGGCCAACCCCTACGAGCAGTACTTC. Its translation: CSYRGANPYEQYF.

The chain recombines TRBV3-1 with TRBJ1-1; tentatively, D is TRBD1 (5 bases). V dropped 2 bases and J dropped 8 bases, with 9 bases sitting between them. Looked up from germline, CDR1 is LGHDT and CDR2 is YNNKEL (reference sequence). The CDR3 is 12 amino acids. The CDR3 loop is CASSQWNREAFF. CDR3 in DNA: TGTGCCAGCAGCCAATGGAACAGGGAAGCTTTCTTT.

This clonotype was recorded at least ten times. The CDR3 is CASSQLAGKADTQYF. The CDR3 DNA reads as TGTGCCAGCAGCCAACTAGCGGGAAAAGCAGATACGCAGTATTTT. The chain couples TRBV3-1 to TRBJ2-3; TRBD2 matches 9 bases. V was pared by 2 bases and J by 4 bases, with 4 bases of the junction left unmatched. Germline lookup yields CDR1 LGHDT and CDR2 YNNKEL (reference sequence). The CDR3 consists of 15 residues.

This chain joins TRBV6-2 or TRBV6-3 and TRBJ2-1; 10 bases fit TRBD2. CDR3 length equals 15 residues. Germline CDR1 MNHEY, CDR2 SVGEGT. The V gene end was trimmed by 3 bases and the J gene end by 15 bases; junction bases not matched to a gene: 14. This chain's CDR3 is CASSYRPGLAPLGFF. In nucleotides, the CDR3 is TGTGCCAGCAGTTATCGACCGGGACTAGCGCCATTGGGGTTCTTC.

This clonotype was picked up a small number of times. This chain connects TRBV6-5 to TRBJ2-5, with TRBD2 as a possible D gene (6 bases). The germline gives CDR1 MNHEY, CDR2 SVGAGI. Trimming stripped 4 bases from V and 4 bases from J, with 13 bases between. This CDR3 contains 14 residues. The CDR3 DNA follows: TGTGCCAGCAGTTCACCAAGGAGGGGAGAGACCCAGTACTTC. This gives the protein CASSSPRRGETQYF.

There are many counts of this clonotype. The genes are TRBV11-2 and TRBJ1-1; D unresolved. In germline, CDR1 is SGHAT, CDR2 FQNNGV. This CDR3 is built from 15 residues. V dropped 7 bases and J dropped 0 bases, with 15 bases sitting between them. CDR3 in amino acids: CASNPSVSMNTEAFF. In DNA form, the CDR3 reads TGTGCCAGCAACCCGAGCGTGTCCATGAACACTGAAGCTTTCTTT. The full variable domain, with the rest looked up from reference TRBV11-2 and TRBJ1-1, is EAGVAQSPRYKIIEKRQSVAFWCNPISGHATLYWYQQILGQGPKLLIQFQNNGVVDDSQLPKDRFSAERLKGVDSTLKIQPAKLEDSAVYLCASNPSVSMNTEAFFGQGTRLTVV.

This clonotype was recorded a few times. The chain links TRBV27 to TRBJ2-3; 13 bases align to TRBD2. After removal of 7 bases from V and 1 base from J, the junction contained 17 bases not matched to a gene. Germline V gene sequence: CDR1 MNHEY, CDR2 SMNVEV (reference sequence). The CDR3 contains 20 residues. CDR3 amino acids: CASTPILLAGGPGGTDTQYF. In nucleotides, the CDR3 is TGTGCCAGCACCCCTATCCTACTAGCGGGAGGGCCGGGGGGCACAGATACGCAGTATTTT.

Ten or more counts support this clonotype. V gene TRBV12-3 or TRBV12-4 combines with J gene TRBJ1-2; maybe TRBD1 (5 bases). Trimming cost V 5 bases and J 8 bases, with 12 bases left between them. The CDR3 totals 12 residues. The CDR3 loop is CASSINRSGYTF. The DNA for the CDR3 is TGTGCCAGCAGTATCAACAGGAGCGGCTACACCTTC.

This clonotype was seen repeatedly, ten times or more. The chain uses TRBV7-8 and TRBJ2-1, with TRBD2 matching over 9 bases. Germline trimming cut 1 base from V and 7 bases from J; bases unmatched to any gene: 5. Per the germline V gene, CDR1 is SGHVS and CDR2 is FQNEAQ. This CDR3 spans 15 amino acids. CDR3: CASSLVSSGINEQFF. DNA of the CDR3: TGTGCCAGCAGCTTAGTTTCTAGCGGGATTAATGAGCAGTTCTTC. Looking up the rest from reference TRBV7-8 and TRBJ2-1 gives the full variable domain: GAGVSQSPRYKVAKRGQDVALRCDPISGHVSLFWYQQALGQGPEFLTYFQNEAQLDKSGLPSDRFFAERPEGSVSTLKIQRTQQEDSAVYLCASSLVSSGINEQFFGPGTRLTVL.

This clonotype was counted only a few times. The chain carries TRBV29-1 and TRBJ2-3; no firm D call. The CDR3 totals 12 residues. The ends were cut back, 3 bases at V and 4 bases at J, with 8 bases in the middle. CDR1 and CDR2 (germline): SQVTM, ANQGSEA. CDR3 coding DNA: TGCAGCGTTGATACCGGCCCAGATACGCAGTATTTT. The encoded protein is CSVDTGPDTQYF.

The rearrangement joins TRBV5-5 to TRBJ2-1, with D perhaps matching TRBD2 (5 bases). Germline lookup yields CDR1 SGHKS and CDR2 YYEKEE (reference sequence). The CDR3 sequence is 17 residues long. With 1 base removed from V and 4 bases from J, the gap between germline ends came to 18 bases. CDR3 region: CASSLTPERLIYNEQFF. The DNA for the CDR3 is TGTGCCAGCAGCTTGACCCCCGAGCGGTTAATATACAATGAGCAGTTCTTC.

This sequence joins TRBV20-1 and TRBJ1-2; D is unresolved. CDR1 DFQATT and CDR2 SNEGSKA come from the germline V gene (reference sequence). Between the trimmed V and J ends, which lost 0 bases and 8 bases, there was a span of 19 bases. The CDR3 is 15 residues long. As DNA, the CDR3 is TGCAGTGCTAGAGACGACCGGCGGGCCGGTAGGGGCTACACCTTC. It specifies CSARDDRRAGRGYTF.

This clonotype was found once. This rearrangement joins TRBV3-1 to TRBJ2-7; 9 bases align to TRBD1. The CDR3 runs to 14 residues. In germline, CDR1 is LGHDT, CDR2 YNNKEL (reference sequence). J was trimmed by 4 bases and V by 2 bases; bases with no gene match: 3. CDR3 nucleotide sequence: TGTGCCAGCAGCCAACCGGGACAGGGATACGAGCAGTACTTC. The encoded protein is CASSQPGQGYEQYF.

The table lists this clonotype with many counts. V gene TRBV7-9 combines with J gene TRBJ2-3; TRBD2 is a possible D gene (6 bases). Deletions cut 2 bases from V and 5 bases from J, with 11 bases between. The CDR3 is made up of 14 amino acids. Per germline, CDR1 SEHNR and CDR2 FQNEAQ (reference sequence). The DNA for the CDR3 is TGTGCCAGCAGCTTAATTCGGGAGCAAGATACGCAGTATTTT. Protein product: CASSLIREQDTQYF.

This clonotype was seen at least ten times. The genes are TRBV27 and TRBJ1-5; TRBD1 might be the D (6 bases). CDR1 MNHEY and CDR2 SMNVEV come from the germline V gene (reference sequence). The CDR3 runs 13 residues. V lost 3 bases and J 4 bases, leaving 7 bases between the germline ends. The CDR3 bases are TGTGCCAGCAGTTTCGACAGGAATCAGCCCCAGCATTTT. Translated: CASSFDRNQPQHF.

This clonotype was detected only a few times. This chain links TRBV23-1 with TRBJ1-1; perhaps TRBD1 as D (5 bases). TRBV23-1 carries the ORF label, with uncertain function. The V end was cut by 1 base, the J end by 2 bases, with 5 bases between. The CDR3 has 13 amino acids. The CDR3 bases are TGCGCCAGCAGTCAATGGGACAACACTGAAGCTTTCTTT. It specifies CASSQWDNTEAFF.

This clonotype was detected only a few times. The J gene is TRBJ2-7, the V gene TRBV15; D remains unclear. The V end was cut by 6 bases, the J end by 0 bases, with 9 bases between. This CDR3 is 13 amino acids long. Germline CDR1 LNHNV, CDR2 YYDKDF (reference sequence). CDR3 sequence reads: CATRPDFSYEQYF. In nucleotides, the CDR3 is TGTGCCACCAGGCCCGACTTCTCCTACGAGCAGTACTTC.

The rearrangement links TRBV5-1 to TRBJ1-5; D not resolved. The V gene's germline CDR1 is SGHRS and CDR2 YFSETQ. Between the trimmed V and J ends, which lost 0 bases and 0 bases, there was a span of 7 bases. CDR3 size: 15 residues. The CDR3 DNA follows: TGCGCCAGCAGCTTGGAACGGGATAGCAATCAGCCCCAGCATTTT. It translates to CASSLERDSNQPQHF.

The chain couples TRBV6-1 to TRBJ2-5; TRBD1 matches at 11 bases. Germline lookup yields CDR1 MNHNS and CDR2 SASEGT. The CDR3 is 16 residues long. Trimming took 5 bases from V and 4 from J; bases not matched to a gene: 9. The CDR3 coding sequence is TGTGCCAGCAGTCCCCTGTCCGGGACAGGGGGAGAGACCCAGTACTTC. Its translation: CASSPLSGTGGETQYF.

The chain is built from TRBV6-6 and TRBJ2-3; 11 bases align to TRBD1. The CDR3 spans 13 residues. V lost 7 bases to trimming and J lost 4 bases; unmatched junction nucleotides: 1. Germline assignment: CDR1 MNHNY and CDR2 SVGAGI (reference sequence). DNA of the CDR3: TGTGCCAGCAAGGACAGGGGGCCAGATACGCAGTATTTT. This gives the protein CASKDRGPDTQYF.

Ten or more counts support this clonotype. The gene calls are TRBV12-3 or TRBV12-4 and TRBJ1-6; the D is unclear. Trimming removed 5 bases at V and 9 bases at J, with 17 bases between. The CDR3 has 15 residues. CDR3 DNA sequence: TGTGCCAGCAGTGGATCCATCGGTTTCGGTTCACCCCTCCACTTT. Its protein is CASSGSIGFGSPLHF.

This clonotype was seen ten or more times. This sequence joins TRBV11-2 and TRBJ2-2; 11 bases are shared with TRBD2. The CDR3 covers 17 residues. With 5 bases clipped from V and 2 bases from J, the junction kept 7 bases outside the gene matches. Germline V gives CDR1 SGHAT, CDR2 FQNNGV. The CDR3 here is CASSGRLAGSNTGELFF. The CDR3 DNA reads TGTGCCAGCAGCGGGAGACTAGCGGGAAGTAACACCGGGGAGCTGTTTTTT.

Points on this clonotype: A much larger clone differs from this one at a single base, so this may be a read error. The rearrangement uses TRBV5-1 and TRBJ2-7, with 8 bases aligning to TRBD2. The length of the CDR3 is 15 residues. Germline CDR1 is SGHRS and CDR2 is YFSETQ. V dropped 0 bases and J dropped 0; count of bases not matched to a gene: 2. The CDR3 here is CASSLGSGISYEQYF. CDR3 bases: TGCGCCAGCAGCTTGGGTAGCGGGATCTCCTACGAGCAGTACTTC.

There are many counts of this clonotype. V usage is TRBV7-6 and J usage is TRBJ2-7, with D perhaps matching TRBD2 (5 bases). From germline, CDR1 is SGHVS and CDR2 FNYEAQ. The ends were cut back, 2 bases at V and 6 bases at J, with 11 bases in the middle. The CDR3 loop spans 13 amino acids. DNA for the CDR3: TGTGCCAGCAGCTTATATCCCGAGGGCGAGCAGTACTTC. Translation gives CASSLYPEGEQYF.